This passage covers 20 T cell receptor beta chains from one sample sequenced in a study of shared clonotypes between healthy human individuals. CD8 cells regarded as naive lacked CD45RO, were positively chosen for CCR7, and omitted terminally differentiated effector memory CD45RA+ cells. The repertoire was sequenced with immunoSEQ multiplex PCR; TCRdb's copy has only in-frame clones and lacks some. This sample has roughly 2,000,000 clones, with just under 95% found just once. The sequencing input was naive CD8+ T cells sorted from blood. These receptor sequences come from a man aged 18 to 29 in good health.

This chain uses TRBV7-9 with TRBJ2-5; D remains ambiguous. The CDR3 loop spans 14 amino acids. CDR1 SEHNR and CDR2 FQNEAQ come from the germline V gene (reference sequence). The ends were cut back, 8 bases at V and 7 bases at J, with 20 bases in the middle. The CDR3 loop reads CASRPLTGRGTQYF. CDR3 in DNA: TGTGCCAGCCGACCCCTGACTGGCAGAGGGACCCAGTACTTC.

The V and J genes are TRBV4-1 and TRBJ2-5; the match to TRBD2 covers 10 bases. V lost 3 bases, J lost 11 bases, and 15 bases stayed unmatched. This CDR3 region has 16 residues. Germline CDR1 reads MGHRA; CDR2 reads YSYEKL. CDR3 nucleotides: TGCGCCAGCAGCCAGACGCTACTAGCGGGGAGTTACCGGCAGTACTTC. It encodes CASSQTLLAGSYRQYF.

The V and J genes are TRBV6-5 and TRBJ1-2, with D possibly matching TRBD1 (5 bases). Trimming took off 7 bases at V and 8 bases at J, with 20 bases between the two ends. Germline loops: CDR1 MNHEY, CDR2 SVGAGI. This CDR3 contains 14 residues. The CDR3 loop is CASTPRTHLGGYTF. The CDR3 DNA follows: TGTGCCAGCACCCCTCGGACACATTTGGGGGGCTACACCTTC.

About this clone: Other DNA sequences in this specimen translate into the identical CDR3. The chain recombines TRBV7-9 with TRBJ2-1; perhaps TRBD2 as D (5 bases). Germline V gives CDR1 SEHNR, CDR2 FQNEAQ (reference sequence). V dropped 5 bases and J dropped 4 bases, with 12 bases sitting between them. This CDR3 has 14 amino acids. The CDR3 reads CASSPPTGYNEQFF. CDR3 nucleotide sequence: TGTGCCAGCAGCCCACCGACGGGGTACAATGAGCAGTTCTTC.

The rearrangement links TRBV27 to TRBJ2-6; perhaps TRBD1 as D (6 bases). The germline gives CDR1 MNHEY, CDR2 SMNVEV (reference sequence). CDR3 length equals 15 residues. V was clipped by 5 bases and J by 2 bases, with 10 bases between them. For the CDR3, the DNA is TGTGCCAGCAGTCCAGGGGTCACTGGGGCCAACGTCCTGACTTTC. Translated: CASSPGVTGANVLTF.

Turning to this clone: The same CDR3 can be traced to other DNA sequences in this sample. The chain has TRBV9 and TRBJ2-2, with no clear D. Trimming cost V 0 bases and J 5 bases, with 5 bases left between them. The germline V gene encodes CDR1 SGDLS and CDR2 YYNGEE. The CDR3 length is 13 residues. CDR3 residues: CASSVAGTGELFF. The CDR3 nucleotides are TGTGCCAGCAGCGTAGCCGGGACCGGGGAGCTGTTTTTT.

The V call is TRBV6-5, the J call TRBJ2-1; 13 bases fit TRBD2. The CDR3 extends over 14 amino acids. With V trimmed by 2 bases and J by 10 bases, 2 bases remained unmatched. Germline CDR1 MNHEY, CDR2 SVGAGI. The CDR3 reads CASSYGTSGTEQFF. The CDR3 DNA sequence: TGTGCCAGCAGTTACGGGACTAGCGGGACCGAGCAGTTCTTC.

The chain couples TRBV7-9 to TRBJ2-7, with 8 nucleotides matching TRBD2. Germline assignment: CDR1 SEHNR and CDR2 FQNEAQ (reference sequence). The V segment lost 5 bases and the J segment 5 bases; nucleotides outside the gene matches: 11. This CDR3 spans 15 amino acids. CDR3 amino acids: CASSQSTAGENEQYF. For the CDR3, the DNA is TGTGCCAGCAGCCAGTCAACAGCGGGAGAGAACGAGCAGTACTTC.

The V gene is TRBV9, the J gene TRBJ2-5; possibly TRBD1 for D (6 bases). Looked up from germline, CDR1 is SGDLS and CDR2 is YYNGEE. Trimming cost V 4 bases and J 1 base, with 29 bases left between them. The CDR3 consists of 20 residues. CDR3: CASSSQGSSSVGRGQETQYF. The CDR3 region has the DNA TGTGCCAGCAGCTCACAAGGATCGAGTTCGGTGGGCAGGGGCCAAGAGACCCAGTACTTC.

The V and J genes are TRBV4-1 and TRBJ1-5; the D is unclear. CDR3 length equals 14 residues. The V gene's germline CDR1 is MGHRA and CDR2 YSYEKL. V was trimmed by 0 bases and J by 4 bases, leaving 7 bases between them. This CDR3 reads CASSQDLMNQPQHF. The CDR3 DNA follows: TGCGCCAGCAGCCAAGATCTGATGAATCAGCCCCAGCATTTT.

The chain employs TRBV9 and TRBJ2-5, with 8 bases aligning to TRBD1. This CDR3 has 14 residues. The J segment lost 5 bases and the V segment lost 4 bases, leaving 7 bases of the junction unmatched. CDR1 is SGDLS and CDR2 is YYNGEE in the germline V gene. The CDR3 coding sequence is TGTGCCAGCAGCTCTCTCGGACAGGGTGAGACCCAGTACTTC. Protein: CASSSLGQGETQYF.

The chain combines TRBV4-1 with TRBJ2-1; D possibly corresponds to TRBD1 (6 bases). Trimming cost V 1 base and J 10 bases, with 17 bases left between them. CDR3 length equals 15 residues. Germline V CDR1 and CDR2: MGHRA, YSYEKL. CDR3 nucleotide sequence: TGCGCCAGCAGCCAAGTGGGGACAAGGAAGAACGAGCAGTTCTTC. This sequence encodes CASSQVGTRKNEQFF.

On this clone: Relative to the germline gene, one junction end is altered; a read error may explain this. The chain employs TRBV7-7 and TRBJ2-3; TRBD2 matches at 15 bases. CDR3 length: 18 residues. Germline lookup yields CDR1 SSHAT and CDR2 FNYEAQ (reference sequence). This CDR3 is CASSSGLAGGLVADTQYF. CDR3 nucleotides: TGTGCTAGCAGCTCCGGACTAGCGGGGGGGCTAGTCGCAGATACGCAGTATTTT.

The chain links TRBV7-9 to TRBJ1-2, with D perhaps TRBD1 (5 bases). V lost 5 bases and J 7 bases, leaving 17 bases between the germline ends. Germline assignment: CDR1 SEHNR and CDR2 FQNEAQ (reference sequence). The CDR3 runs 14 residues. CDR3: CASSANQGVSGYTF. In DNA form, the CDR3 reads TGTGCCAGCAGCGCCAACCAGGGTGTTAGTGGCTACACCTTC.

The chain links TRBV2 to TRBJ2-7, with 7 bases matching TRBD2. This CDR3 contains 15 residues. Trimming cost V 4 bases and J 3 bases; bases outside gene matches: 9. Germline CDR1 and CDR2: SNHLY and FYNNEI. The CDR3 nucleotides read TGTGCCAGCAGTGGATGGCGGGAGCCAGTCTACGAGCAGTACTTC. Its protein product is CASSGWREPVYEQYF.

The CDR3 nucleotides are TGTGCCAGCAGTTACTCCGGGGGGCTAGGGGAGACCCAGTACTTC. This sequence encodes CASSYSGGLGETQYF. The V call is TRBV6-5, the J call TRBJ2-5; maybe TRBD2 (7 bases). The CDR3 has 15 residues. Looked up from germline, CDR1 is MNHEY and CDR2 is SVGAGI. Trimming took off 0 bases at V and 5 bases at J, with 13 bases between the two ends.

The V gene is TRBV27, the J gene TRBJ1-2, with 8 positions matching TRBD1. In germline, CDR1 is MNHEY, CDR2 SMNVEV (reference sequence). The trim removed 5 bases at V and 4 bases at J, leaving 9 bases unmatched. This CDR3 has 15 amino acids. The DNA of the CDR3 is TGTGCCAGCAGTCCAGATCCGACAGGGGTCTATGGCTACACCTTC. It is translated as CASSPDPTGVYGYTF.

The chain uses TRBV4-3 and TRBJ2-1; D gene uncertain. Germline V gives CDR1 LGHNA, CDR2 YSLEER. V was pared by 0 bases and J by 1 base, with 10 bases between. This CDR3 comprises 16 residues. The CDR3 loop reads CASSQDRASSYNEQFF. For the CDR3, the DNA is TGCGCCAGCAGCCAAGATAGGGCTAGTTCCTACAATGAGCAGTTCTTC.

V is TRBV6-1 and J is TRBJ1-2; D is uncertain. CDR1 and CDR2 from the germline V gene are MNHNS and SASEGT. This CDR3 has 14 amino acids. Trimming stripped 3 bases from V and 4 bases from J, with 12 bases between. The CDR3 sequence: CASSESGLGYGYTF. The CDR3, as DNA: TGTGCCAGCAGTGAGTCTGGGTTGGGCTATGGCTACACCTTC.

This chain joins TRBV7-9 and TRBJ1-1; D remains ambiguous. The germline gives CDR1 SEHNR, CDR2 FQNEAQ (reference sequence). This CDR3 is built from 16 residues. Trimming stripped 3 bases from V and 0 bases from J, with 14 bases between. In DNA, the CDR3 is TGTGCCAGCAGCTTCGTAGAGTCGGGGTTGAACACTGAAGCTTTCTTT. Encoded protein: CASSFVESGLNTEAFF.